Each of the 9 T cell receptor beta chains below was sequenced from the same sample in a study of lymphopenia after photon versus proton radiotherapy. Measured with immunoSEQ multiplex PCR; TCRdb has only the in-frame clones, and not every one. The table records some 76,000 clones, 85% to 95% of them present only once. Sequencing was performed on peripheral blood, taken from a patient treated with photon-based radiotherapy. The receptors were sampled from a woman between 40 and 50 years old with cholangiocarcinoma.

The J gene is TRBJ1-6, the V gene TRBV18; 7 bases align to TRBD1. The CDR3 extends over 16 amino acids. J was trimmed by 9 bases and V by 4 bases; bases with no gene match: 12. Germline CDR1 and CDR2: KGHSH and LQKENI. The chain's CDR3 is CASSRDGQARVSPLHF. The CDR3 DNA follows: TGTGCCAGCTCACGCGACGGACAGGCAAGGGTTTCACCCCTCCACTTT. Full variable domain (rest looked up from reference TRBV18 and TRBJ1-6): NAGVMQNPRHLVRRRGQEARLRCSPMKGHSHVYWYRQLPEEGLKFMVYLQKENIIDESGMPKERFSAEFPKEGPSILRIQQVVRGDSAAYFCASSRDGQARVSPLHFGNGTRLTVT.

V gene TRBV7-2 combines with J gene TRBJ1-1, with 7 bases identical to TRBD1. This CDR3 spans 14 amino acids. The ends lost 1 base at V and 7 bases at J; junction bases unmatched: 6. The germline gives CDR1 SGHTA, CDR2 FQGNSA. The CDR3 loop reads CASSLGRGDLEAFF. The CDR3 DNA reads as TGTGCCAGCAGCTTAGGCAGGGGGGACCTTGAAGCTTTCTTT. The complete variable domain, with remaining parts taken from reference TRBV7-2 and TRBJ1-1, reads GAGVSQSPSNKVTEKGKDVELRCDPISGHTALYWYRQSLGQGLEFLIYFQGNSAPDKSGLPSDRFSAERTGGSVSTLTIQRTQQEDSAVYLCASSLGRGDLEAFFGQGTRLTVV.

This sequence joins TRBV7-6 and TRBJ2-7; D perhaps matches TRBD1 (5 bases). CDR1 is SGHVS and CDR2 is FNYEAQ in the germline V gene. The ends were cut back, 1 base at V and 3 bases at J, with 13 bases in the middle. The CDR3 has 15 residues. CDR3 sequence: CASSLGTGSGYEQYF. The CDR3, as DNA: TGTGCCAGCAGCTTAGGAACAGGTTCGGGCTACGAGCAGTACTTC.

This chain joins TRBV27 and TRBJ1-1; a possible D gene is TRBD1 (5 bases). The CDR3 contains 14 residues. The V gene lost 6 bases and the J gene lost 1 base, with 12 bases spanning the gap. CDR1 is MNHEY and CDR2 is SMNVEV in the germline V gene (reference sequence). The CDR3 coding sequence is TGTGCCAGCAGCGTTGGGGGATCGAACACTGAAGCTTTCTTT. It encodes CASSVGGSNTEAFF.

The genes are TRBV7-8 and TRBJ1-1, with a weak D call TRBD1 (5 bases). The ends were cut back, 1 base at V and 2 bases at J, with 8 bases in the middle. The CDR3 extends over 14 amino acids. Germline assignment: CDR1 SGHVS and CDR2 FQNEAQ. The chain's CDR3 is CASSLGGYNTEAFF. In DNA form, the CDR3 reads TGTGCCAGCAGCTTAGGGGGGTATAACACTGAAGCTTTCTTT. The variable domain in full, completed from reference TRBV7-8 and TRBJ1-1, reads GAGVSQSPRYKVAKRGQDVALRCDPISGHVSLFWYQQALGQGPEFLTYFQNEAQLDKSGLPSDRFFAERPEGSVSTLKIQRTQQEDSAVYLCASSLGGYNTEAFFGQGTRLTVV.

The gene calls are TRBV6-5 and TRBJ2-7, with 9 bases lining up with TRBD1. With 1 base clipped from V and 2 bases from J, the junction kept 6 bases outside the gene matches. The CDR3 has 16 amino acids. CDR1 is MNHEY and CDR2 is SVGAGI in the germline V gene. This CDR3 reads CASSYFRDRVTYEQYF. Here the CDR3 DNA reads TGTGCCAGCAGTTACTTTCGGGACAGGGTGACCTACGAGCAGTACTTC.

The V call is TRBV7-8, the J call TRBJ1-2; D call uncertain. V lost 2 bases and J lost 2, with 18 bases in between. Germline V gene data show CDR1 as SGHVS and CDR2 as FQNEAQ. The CDR3 sequence is 17 residues long. The CDR3 bases are TGTGCCAGCAGCTTATTTGGGGAAGGCGTACAGAACTATGGCTACACCTTC. Amino acid sequence: CASSLFGEGVQNYGYTF.

The rearrangement joins TRBV27 to TRBJ2-1; 14 bases agree with TRBD2. The V gene's germline CDR1 is MNHEY and CDR2 SMNVEV (reference sequence). V was pared by 0 bases and J by 8 bases, with 0 bases of the junction left unmatched. The CDR3 runs 15 residues. As DNA, the CDR3 is TGTGCCAGCAGTTTATCGGGACTAGCGGGAGATGAGCAGTTCTTC. This codes for CASSLSGLAGDEQFF.

The chain carries TRBV4-1 and TRBJ1-1; D is possibly TRBD1 (5 bases). V dropped 0 bases and J dropped 1 base, with 9 bases sitting between them. The CDR3 covers 15 residues. Germline V gives CDR1 MGHRA, CDR2 YSYEKL. DNA for the CDR3: TGCGCCAGCAGCCAAGAACGGCAGGGGAACACTGAAGCTTTCTTT. Translation gives CASSQERQGNTEAFF.